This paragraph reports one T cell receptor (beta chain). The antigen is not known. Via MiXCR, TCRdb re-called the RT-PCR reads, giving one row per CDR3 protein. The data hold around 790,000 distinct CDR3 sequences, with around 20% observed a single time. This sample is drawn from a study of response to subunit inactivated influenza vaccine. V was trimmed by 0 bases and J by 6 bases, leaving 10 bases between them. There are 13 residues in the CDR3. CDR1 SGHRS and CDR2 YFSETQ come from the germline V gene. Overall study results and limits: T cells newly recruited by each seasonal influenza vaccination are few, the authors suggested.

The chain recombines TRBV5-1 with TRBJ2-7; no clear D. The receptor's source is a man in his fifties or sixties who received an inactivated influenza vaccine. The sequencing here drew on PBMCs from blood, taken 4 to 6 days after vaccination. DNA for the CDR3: TGCGCCAGCAGCTTGGCCTCTCCGAGCGAGCAGTACTTC. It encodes CASSLASPSEQYF.